This T cell receptor (beta chain) derives from a study of cytomegalovirus exposure and HLA in healthy donors. Study as a whole: Genetic ancestry analysis placed around four fifths of the 400 or so donors that were genotyped in the Caucasian-associated cluster. Study conclusions and caveats: Researchers reported that a few CMV-associated chains were confirmed in vitro as CMV antigen-specific. Association of around 17,000 TCR beta sequences with HLA alleles was found at 0.05 false discovery rate in a later analysis. TRBV6-2, TRBV6-3 and some other V segments were unresolvable in 87-base-pair reads.

Use of 60 Vbeta and 13 Jbeta primers characterized the PCR. The data were produced by immunoSEQ multiplex PCR, yet TCRdb's version contains in-frame clones alone and is incomplete. Of around 120,000 clones in the sample, 70% to 85% were seen once. In the case of this clone: Its antigen remains unknown.

J lost 4 bases, V lost 5 bases, and 5 bases had no gene match. Germline loops: CDR1 MNHNS, CDR2 SASEGT. The CDR3 is 15 residues long. The clonotype was recovered from a boy between 5 and 17 years old in good health and CMV-seronegative. Source material: PBMCs. The V gene is TRBV6-1, the J gene TRBJ2-7, with 13 bases fitting TRBD2. The CDR3 nucleotides are TGTGCCAGCAGTTCCGGGACTAGCGGGATTTACGAGCAGTACTTC. Translated, it gives CASSSGTSGIYEQYF.